The rows below give T cell receptor beta chains drawn from one sample of a study of T-cell memory formation after mild COVID-19. TCRdb re-derived calls from the 5' RACE reads in MiXCR, one entry per CDR3 protein. The top ten hold around 13% of the sample, which has 350,000 or so distinct CDR3 sequences, 20% to 25% seen once. Material for sequencing was PBMCs or a T cell subset sorted from them (not recorded which). The source of these receptors is an adult woman who had mild COVID-19 (a few samples of this study predate the infection). Cell type and time point are not known. Both conserved end residues are part of each CDR3. The D gene is left open where the match is weak. The size of a clone is reported for some rows only, either as once, few or many, or as a class for expanded clones.

TRBV3-1	TRBJ2-1	-	TRBD2	CASSRGTTTEQFF	TGTGCCAGCAGCCGAGGGACTACCACGGAGCAGTTCTTC
TRBV7-9	TRBJ2-7	few	TRBD2	CASSTSSGRAVEEQYF	TGTGCCAGCAGCACCTCTAGCGGGAGGGCCGTTGAGGAGCAGTACTTC
TRBV20-1	TRBJ2-7	-	TRBD2	CSASHWTSGPYEQYF	TGCAGTGCTAGTCACTGGACTAGCGGCCCCTACGAGCAGTACTTC
TRBV3-1	TRBJ2-7	-	-	CASSQGDRYYEQYF	TGTGCCAGCAGCCAAGGAGACAGATACTACGAGCAGTACTTC
TRBV7-6	TRBJ2-1	few	TRBD1	CASSFTPGGSYNEQFF	TGTGCCAGCAGTTTTACCCCAGGGGGCTCCTACAATGAGCAGTTCTTC
TRBV12-3/TRBV12-4	TRBJ2-7	few	TRBD2	CASSSPLGLAYTEQYF	TGTGCCAGCAGTTCTCCCTTGGGACTAGCATACACTGAGCAGTACTTC
TRBV19	TRBJ1-2	few	-	CASSIYGNANYGYTF	TGTGCCAGTAGTATTTACGGGAACGCTAACTATGGCTACACCTTC
TRBV2	TRBJ2-5	-	-	CASRAANRVQQETQYF	TGTGCCAGCAGAGCGGCTAACCGGGTTCAGCAAGAGACCCAGTACTTC
TRBV14	TRBJ1-1	-	-	CASSRAGLRSEAFF	TGTGCCAGCAGCCGGGCGGGTCTTAGGTCTGAAGCTTTCTTT
TRBV4-1	TRBJ2-1	-	TRBD2	CASSLEPSGRNNEQFF	TGCGCCAGCAGCCTAGAGCCTAGCGGGAGGAACAATGAGCAGTTCTTC
TRBV10-3	TRBJ2-3	-	TRBD2	CAISGAFGTDTQYF	TGTGCCATTAGCGGGGCCTTTGGCACAGATACGCAGTATTTT
TRBV7-3	TRBJ2-1	few	TRBD2	CASSLSSGSNNEQFF	TGTGCCAGCAGCTTAAGTAGCGGGAGTAACAATGAGCAGTTCTTC
TRBV24-1	TRBJ2-1	few	TRBD2	CATSDSLAGYNEQFF	TGTGCCACCAGTGATTCCCTAGCGGGCTACAATGAGCAGTTCTTC
TRBV7-2	TRBJ2-1	many	-	CASSLGALSSYNEQFF	TGTGCCAGCAGCTTAGGGGCCTTGAGCTCCTACAATGAGCAGTTCTTC